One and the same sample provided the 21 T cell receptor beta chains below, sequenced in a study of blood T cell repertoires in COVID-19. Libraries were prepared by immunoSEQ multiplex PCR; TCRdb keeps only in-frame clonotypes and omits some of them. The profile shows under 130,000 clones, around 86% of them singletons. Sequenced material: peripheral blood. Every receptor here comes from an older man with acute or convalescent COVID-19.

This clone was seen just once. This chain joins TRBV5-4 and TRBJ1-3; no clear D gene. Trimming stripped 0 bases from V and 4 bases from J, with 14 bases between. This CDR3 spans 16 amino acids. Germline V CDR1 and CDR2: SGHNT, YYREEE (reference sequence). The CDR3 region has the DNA TGTGCCAGCAGCTTGGAACCGGGAAAAGAGGGAAACACCATATATTTT. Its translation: CASSLEPGKEGNTIYF. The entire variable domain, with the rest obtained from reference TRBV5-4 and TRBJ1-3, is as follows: ETGVTQSPTHLIKTRGQQVTLRCSSQSGHNTVSWYQQALGQGPQFIFQYYREEENGRGNFPPRFSGLQFPNYSSELNVNALELDDSALYLCASSLEPGKEGNTIYFGEGSWLTVV.

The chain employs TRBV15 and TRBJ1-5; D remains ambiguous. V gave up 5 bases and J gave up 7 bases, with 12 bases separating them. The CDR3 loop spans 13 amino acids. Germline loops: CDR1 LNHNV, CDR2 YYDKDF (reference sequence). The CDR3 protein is CATSSQLTQPQHF. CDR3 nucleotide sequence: TGTGCCACCAGCTCCCAGTTGACACAGCCCCAGCATTTT.

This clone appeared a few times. This chain's CDR3 is CASSSRGKGMAGNTIYF. CDR3 bases: TGTGCCAGCAGCTCCAGGGGAAAAGGGATGGCTGGAAACACCATATATTTT. The chain carries TRBV5-4 and TRBJ1-3, with D maybe TRBD1 (6 bases). Germline CDR1 and CDR2: SGHNT and YYREEE (reference sequence). V dropped 3 bases and J dropped 2 bases, with 18 bases sitting between them. The CDR3 sequence is 17 residues long.

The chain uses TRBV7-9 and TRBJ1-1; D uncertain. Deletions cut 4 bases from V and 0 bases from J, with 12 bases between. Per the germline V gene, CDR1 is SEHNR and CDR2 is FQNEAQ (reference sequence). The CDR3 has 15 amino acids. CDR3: CASSSSSLMNTEAFF. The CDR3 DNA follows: TGTGCCAGCAGCTCCTCTTCTCTTATGAACACTGAAGCTTTCTTT.

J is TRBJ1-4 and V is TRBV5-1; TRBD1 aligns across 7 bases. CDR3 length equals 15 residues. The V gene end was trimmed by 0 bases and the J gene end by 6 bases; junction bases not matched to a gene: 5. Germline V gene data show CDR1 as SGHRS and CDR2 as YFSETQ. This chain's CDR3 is CASSLAETGDEKLFF. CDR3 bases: TGCGCCAGCAGCTTGGCCGAAACAGGGGATGAAAAACTGTTTTTT.

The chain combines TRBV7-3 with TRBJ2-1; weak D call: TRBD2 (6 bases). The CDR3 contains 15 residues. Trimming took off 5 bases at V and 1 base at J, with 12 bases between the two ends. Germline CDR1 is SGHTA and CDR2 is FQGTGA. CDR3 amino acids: CASSPSSESYNEQFF. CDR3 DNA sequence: TGTGCCAGCAGCCCCTCTAGCGAGTCCTACAATGAGCAGTTCTTC.

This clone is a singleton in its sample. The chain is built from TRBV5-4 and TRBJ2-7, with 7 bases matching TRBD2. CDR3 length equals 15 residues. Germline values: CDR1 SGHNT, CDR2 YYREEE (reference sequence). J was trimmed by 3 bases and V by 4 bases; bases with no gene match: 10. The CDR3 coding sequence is TGTGCCAGCAGCGGTAGTGACGGGAGGATCTACGAGCAGTACTTC. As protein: CASSGSDGRIYEQYF.

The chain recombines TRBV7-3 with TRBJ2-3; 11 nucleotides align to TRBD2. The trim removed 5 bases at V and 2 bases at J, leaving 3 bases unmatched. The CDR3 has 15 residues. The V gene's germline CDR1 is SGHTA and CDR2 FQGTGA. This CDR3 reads CASSLAGGDTDTQYF. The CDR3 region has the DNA TGTGCCAGCAGCCTAGCGGGAGGCGACACAGATACGCAGTATTTT.

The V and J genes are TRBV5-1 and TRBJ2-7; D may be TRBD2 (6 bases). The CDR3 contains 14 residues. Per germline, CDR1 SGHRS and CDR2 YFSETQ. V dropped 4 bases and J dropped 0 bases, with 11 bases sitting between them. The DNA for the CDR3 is TGCGCCAGCAGCCCCGGGACTTCCTCCTACGAGCAGTACTTC. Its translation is CASSPGTSSYEQYF.

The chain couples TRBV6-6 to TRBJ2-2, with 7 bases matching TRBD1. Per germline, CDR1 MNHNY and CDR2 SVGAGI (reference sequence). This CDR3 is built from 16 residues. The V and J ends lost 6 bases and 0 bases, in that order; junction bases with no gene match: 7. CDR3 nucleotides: TGTGCCAGCAGAGGAGCGACAGGGTCGAACACCGGGGAGCTGTTTTTT. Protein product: CASRGATGSNTGELFF.

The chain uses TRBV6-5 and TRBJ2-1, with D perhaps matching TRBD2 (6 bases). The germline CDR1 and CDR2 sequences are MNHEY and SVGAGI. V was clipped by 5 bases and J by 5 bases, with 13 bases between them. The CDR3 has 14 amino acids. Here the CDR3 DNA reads TGTGCCAGCAGTACGCGCGGGGCAAACAATGAGCAGTTCTTC. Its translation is CASSTRGANNEQFF.

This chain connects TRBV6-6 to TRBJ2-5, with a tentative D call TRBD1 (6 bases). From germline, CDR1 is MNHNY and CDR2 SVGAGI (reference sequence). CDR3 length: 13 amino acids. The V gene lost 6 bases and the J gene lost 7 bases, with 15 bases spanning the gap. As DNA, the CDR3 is TGTGCCAGCAGACAATACCAAGGGGGGACCCAGTACTTC. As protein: CASRQYQGGTQYF.

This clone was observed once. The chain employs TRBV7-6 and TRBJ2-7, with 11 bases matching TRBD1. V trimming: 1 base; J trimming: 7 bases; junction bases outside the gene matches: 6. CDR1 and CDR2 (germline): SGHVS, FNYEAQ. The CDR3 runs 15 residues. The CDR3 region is CASSLGGQGVGEQYF. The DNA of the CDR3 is TGTGCCAGCAGCTTAGGGGGACAGGGGGTTGGGGAGCAGTACTTC.

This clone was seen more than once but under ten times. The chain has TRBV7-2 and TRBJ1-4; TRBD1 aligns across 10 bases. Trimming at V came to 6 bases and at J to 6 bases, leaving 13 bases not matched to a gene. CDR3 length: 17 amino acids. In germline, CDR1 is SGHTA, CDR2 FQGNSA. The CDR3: CASRSMGQGLKDEKLFF. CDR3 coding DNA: TGTGCCAGCAGATCTATGGGACAGGGGTTAAAGGATGAAAAACTGTTTTTT.

The CDR3 here is CASSLVRGTISVSPLHF. The DNA for the CDR3 is TGTGCCAGCAGCTTAGTACGGGGTACGATTTCGGTTTCACCCCTCCACTTT. The chain uses TRBV7-8 and TRBJ1-6, with D uncertain. Germline CDR1 and CDR2: SGHVS and FQNEAQ. CDR3 length: 17 residues. With 1 base removed from V and 9 bases from J, the gap between germline ends came to 19 bases. Using reference TRBV7-8 and TRBJ1-6 for the parts outside the CDR3, the full variable domain is GAGVSQSPRYKVAKRGQDVALRCDPISGHVSLFWYQQALGQGPEFLTYFQNEAQLDKSGLPSDRFFAERPEGSVSTLKIQRTQQEDSAVYLCASSLVRGTISVSPLHFGNGTRLTVT.

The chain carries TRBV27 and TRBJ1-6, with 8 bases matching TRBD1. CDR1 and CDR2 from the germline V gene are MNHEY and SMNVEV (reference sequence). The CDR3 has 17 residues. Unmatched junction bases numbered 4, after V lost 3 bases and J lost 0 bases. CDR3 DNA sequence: TGTGCCAGCAGTTTTCGGGACAGGAGCTCCTATAATTCACCCCTCCACTTT. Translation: CASSFRDRSSYNSPLHF.

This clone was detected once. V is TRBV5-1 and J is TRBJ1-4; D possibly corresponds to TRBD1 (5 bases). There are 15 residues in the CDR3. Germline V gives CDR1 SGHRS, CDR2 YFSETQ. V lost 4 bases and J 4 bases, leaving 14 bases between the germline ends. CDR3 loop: CASSPARGVNEKLFF. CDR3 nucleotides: TGCGCCAGCAGCCCCGCCCGGGGGGTTAATGAAAAACTGTTTTTT.

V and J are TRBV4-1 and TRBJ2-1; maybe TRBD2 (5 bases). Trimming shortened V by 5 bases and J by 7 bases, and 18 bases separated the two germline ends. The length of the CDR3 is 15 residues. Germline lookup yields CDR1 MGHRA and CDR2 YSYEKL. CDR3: CASSGTGVHPNEQFF. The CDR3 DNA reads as TGCGCCAGCAGCGGCACCGGGGTCCATCCTAATGAGCAGTTCTTC.

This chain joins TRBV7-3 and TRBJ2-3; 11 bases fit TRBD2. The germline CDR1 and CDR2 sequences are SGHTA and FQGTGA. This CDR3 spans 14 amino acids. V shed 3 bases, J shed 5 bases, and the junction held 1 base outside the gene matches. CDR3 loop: CASSFSGREDTQYF. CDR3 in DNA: TGTGCCAGCAGCTTTAGCGGGAGGGAAGATACGCAGTATTTT.

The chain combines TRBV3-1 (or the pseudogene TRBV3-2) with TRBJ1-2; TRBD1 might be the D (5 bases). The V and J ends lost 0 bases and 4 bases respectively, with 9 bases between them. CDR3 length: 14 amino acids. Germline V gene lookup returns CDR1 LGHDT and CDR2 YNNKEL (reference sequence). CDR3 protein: CASSQEGQVYGYTF. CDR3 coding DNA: TGTGCCAGCAGCCAAGAGGGGCAGGTCTATGGCTACACCTTC.

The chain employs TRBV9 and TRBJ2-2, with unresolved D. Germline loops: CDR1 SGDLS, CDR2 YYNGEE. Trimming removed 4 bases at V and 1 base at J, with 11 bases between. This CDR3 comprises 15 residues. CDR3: CASSPRSGNTGELFF. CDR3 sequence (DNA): TGTGCCAGCAGCCCCCGATCAGGGAACACCGGGGAGCTGTTTTTT.